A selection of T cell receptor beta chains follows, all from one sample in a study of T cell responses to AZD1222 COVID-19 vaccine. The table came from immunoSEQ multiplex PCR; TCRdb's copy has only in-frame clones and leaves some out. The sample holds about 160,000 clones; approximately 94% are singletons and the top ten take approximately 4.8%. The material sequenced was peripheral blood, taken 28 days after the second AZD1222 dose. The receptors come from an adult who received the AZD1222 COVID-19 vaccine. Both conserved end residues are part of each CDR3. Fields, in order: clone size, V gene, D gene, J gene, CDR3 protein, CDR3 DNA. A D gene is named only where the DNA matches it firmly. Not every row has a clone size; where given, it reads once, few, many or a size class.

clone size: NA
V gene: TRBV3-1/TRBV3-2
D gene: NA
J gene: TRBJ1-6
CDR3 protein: CASSASSGPLHF
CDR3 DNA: TGTGCCAGCAGCGCGAGCTCGGGCCCCCTCCACTTT

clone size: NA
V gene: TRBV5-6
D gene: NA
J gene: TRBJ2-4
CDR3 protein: CASSLWGAGTVNIQYF
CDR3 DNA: TGTGCCAGCAGCTTGTGGGGGGCCGGGACAGTAAACATTCAGTACTTC

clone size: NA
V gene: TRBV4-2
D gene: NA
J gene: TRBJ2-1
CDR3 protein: CASSQEEANIYNEQFF
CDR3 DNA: TGTGCCAGCAGCCAAGAAGAGGCTAATATTTACAATGAGCAGTTCTTC

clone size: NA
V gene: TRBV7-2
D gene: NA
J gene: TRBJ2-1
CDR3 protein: CASSLVGGGRPYNEQFF
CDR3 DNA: TGTGCCAGCAGCTTAGTGGGGGGTGGGAGGCCCTACAATGAGCAGTTCTTC

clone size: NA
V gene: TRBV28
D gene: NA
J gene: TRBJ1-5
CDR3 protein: CASSLIAPAQPQHF
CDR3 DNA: TGTGCCAGCAGTTTAATCGCCCCCGCCCAGCCCCAGCATTTT

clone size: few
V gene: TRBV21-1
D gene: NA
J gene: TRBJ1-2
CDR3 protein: CASSKALRRCYGYTF
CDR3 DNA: TGTGCCAGCAGCAAAGCATTAAGACGGTGCTATGGCTACACCTTC

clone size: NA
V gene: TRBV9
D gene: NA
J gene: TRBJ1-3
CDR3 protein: CASSVQDTIYF
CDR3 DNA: TGTGCCAGCAGCGTACAAGACACCATATATTTT

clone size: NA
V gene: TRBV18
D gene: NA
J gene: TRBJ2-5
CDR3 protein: CASSPLAASQETQYF
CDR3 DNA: TGTGCCAGCTCACCACTAGCGGCCTCCCAAGAGACCCAGTACTTC

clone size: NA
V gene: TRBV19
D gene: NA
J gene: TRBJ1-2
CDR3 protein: CASNDTPNYGYTF
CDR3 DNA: TGTGCCAGTAACGACACCCCCAACTATGGCTACACCTTC

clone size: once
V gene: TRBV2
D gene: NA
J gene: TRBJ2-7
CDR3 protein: CASSDRGAFSSYEQYF
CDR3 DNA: TGTGCCAGCAGTGATAGGGGGGCCTTTAGCTCCTACGAGCAGTACTTC

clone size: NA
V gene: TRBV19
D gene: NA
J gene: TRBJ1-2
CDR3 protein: CASSQTGTNYGYTF
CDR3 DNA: TGTGCCAGTAGCCAGACCGGGACCAACTATGGCTACACCTTC

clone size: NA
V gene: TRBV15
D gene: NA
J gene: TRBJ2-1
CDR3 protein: CATSRVPTGVYNEQFF
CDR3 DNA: TGTGCCACCAGCAGAGTACCCACAGGAGTTTACAATGAGCAGTTCTTC

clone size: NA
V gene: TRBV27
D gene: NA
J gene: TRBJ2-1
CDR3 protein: CASSYFEDEQFF
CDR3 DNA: TGTGCCAGCAGTTATTTTGAGGATGAGCAGTTCTTC

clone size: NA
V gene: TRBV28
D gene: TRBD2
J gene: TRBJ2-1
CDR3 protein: CASSLGASGRNHEQFF
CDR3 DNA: TGTGCCAGCAGTTTGGGGGCTAGCGGGAGGAACCATGAGCAGTTCTTC

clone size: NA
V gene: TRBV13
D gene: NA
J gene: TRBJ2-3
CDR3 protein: CASSLGNGADTQYF
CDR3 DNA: TGTGCCAGCAGCTTGGGCAACGGGGCAGATACGCAGTATTTT

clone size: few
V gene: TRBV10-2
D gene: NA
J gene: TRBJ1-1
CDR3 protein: CASSESINTEAFF
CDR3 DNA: TGCGCCAGCAGTGAGTCTATAAACACTGAAGCTTTCTTT

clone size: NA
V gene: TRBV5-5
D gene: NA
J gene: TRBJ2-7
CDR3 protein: CASSLNFRRGFRDEQYF
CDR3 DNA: TGTGCCAGCAGCCTTAATTTTAGGAGGGGGTTCAGGGACGAGCAGTACTTC

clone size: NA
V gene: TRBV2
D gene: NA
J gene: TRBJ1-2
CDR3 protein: CASKAGDYGYTF
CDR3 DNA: TGTGCCAGCAAGGCAGGGGACTATGGCTACACCTTC

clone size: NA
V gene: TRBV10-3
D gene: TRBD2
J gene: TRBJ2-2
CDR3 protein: CASHPGLAGTGELFF
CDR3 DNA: TGTGCCTCTCACCCGGGACTAGCGGGCACCGGGGAGCTGTTTTTT

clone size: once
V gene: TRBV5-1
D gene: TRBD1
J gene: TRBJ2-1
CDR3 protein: CASSLERDRYNEQFF
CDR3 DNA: TGCGCCAGCAGCTTGGAAAGGGACAGATACAATGAGCAGTTCTTC

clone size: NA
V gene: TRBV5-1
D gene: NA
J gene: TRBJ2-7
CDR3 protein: CASSRLRGDEDEQYF
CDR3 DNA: TGCGCCAGCAGCCGACTGCGTGGGGACGAGGACGAGCAGTACTTC

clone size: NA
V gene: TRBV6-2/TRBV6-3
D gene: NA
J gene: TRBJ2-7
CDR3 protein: CASSYPAGEGNYEQYF
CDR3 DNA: TGTGCCAGCAGTTATCCCGCAGGGGAGGGGAACTACGAGCAGTACTTC

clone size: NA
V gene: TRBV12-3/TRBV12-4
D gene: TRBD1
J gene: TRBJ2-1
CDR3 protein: CASSFIGGEQFF
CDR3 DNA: TGTGCCAGCAGTTTTATAGGGGGCGAGCAGTTCTTC

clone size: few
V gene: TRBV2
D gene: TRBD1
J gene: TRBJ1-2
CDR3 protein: CASSVQGAGGYTF
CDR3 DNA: TGTGCCAGCAGTGTACAGGGGGCGGGTGGCTACACCTTC

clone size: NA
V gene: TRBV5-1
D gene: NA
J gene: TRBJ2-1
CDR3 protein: CASSFRHSSYNEQFF
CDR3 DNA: TGCGCCAGCAGCTTCAGGCATAGCTCCTACAATGAGCAGTTCTTC

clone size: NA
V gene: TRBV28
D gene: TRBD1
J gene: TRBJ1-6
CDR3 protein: CASSGGTGVNSPLHF
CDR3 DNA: TGTGCCAGCAGTGGCGGGACAGGGGTTAATTCACCCCTCCACTTT

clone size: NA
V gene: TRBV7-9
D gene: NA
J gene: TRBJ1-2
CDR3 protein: CASSLAGVGGYTF
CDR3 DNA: TGTGCCAGCAGCTTAGCAGGGGTCGGAGGCTACACCTTC

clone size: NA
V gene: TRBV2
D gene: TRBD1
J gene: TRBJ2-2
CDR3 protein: CASNLGTGRATGELFF
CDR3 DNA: TGTGCCAGCAATTTGGGGACAGGGCGGGCCACCGGGGAGCTGTTTTTT

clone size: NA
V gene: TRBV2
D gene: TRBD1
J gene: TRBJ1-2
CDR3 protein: CASSEPGTGNYGYTF
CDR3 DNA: TGTGCCAGCAGTGAACCTGGGACAGGGAACTATGGCTACACCTTC

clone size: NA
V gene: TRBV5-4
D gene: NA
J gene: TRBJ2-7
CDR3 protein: CASSPTTENEQYF
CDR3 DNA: TGTGCCAGCAGCCCTACGACAGAAAACGAGCAGTACTTC

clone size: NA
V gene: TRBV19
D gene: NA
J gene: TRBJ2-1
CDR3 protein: CASSIAAGSYNEQFF
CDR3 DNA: TGTGCCAGTAGTATAGCGGCGGGCTCCTACAATGAGCAGTTCTTC

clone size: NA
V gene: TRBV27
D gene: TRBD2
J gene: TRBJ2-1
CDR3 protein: CASSLGSGRNNEQFF
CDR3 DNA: TGTGCCAGCAGTTTGGGTAGCGGGAGGAACAATGAGCAGTTCTTC

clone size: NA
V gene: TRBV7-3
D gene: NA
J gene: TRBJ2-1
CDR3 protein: CASSREYHNEQFF
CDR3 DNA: TGTGCCAGCAGCAGGGAATACCACAATGAGCAGTTCTTC

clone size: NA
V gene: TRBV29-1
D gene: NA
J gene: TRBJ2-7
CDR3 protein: CSVVAPFGGPSEQYF
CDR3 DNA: TGCAGCGTTGTGGCCCCTTTCGGGGGCCCCTCCGAGCAGTACTTC

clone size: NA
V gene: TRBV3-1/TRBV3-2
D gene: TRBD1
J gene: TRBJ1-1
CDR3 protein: CASSDTTRGQGAEAFF
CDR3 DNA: TGTGCCAGCAGCGACACTACGCGGGGACAGGGTGCTGAAGCTTTCTTT

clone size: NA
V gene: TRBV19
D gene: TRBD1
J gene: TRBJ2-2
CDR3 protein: CASTWDRANTGELFF
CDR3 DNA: TGTGCCAGTACCTGGGACAGGGCGAACACCGGGGAGCTGTTTTTT

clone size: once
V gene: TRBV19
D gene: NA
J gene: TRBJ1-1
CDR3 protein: CASSSGLFTEAFF
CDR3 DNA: TGTGCCAGTAGTTCCGGACTTTTCACTGAAGCTTTCTTT

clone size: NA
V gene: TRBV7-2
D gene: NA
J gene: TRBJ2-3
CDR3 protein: CASSFSSSPTEYF
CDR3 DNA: TGTGCCAGCAGCTTCTCTAGCAGCCCCACAGAGTATTTT

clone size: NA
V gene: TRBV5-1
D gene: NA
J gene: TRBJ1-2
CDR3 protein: CASSLALQGASGYTF
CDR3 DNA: TGCGCCAGCAGCTTGGCCCTTCAAGGGGCAAGTGGCTACACCTTC

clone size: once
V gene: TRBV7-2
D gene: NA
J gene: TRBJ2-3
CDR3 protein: CASSPGAVTTDTQYF
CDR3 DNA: TGTGCCAGCAGCCCAGGTGCGGTGACAACAGATACGCAGTATTTT

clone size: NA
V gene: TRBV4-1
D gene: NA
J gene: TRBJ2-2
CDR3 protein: CASSPLAGLTGELFF
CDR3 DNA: TGCGCCAGCAGCCCCCTGGCGGGACTTACCGGGGAGCTGTTTTTT

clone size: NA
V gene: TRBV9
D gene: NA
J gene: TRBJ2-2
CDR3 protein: CASSADSGLFTGELFF
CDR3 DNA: TGTGCCAGCAGTGCCGATTCGGGACTGTTCACCGGGGAGCTGTTTTTT

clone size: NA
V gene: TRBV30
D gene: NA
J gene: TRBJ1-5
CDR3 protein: CAWSKGDWYSNQPQHF
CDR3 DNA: TGTGCCTGGTCGAAGGGAGACTGGTATAGCAATCAGCCCCAGCATTTT

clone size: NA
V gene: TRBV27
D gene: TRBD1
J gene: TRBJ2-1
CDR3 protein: CASSYLQGAGYNEQFF
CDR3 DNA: TGTGCCAGCAGTTACCTACAGGGGGCTGGGTACAATGAGCAGTTCTTC

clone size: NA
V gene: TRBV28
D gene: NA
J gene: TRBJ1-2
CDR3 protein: CASTSGGYGYTF
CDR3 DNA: TGTGCCAGCACCTCCGGCGGCTATGGCTACACCTTC

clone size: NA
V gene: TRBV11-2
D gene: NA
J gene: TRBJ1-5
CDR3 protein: CASSSRTSQPQHF
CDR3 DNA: TGTGCCAGCAGCTCCCGGACAAGTCAGCCCCAGCATTTT

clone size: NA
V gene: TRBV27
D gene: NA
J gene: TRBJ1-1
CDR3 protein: CASSLQWVGGGTEAFF
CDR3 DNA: TGTGCCAGCAGTTTACAATGGGTGGGGGGAGGCACTGAAGCTTTCTTT

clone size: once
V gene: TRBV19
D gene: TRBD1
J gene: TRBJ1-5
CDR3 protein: CASSIEGQGAGQPQHF
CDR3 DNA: TGTGCCAGTAGTATAGAGGGCCAGGGGGCAGGGCAGCCCCAGCATTTT

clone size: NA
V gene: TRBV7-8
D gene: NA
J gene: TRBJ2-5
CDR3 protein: CASSRGETQYF
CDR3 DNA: TGTGCCAGCAGTCGTGGAGAGACCCAGTACTTC